A selection of T cell receptor beta chains follows, all from one sample in a study of beta chain features in type 1 diabetes. Profiling relied on immunoSEQ multiplex PCR, and the TCRdb table lists in-frame clones only, not all of them. Of hundreds of thousands of clones in the sample, about an eighth were seen once. Material: naive CD4+ T cells from blood. Receptor source: a man aged 18 to 29 with type 1 diabetes. Each CDR3 is given with its conserved first and last residue. D genes are given only for firm matches. Not all rows give a size; the values are once, few, many and, for expanded clones, a class.

D gene,J gene,V gene,clone size,CDR3 protein,CDR3 DNA
TRBD2,TRBJ2-1,TRBV6-4,few,CASSGASGYNEQFF,TGTGCCAGCAGTGGCGCTAGCGGATACAATGAGCAGTTCTTC
TRBD2,TRBJ2-5,TRBV6-1,.,CAGKFGGQETQYF,TGTGCCGGGAAATTCGGGGGGCAAGAGACCCAGTACTTC
.,TRBJ1-5,TRBV7-2,few,CASSLGSGLNQPQHF,TGTGCCAGCAGCCTGGGGTCAGGGTTAAATCAGCCCCAGCATTTT
TRBD1,TRBJ1-6,TRBV9,.,CASSLDRGGDSPLHF,TGTGCCAGCAGCCTGGACAGGGGAGGGGATTCACCCCTCCACTTT
.,TRBJ2-5,TRBV10-3,.,CAISTLGAEETQYF,TGTGCCATCAGTACGCTAGGAGCGGAAGAGACCCAGTACTTC
TRBD2,TRBJ2-3,TRBV9,few,CASSDSGGARDTQYF,TGTGCCAGCAGCGATAGCGGGGGGGCCAGAGATACGCAGTATTTT
.,TRBJ2-7,TRBV7-6,.,CASSLGDGPYEQYF,TGTGCCAGCAGCTTAGGGGACGGACCCTACGAGCAGTACTTC
.,TRBJ1-6,TRBV27,.,CASSFGVPNSPLHF,TGTGCCAGCAGTTTTGGGGTCCCTAATTCACCCCTCCACTTT
.,TRBJ2-3,TRBV10-3,few,CAISETDSSTSTDTQYF,TGTGCCATCAGTGAGACGGACTCCTCTACTAGCACAGATACGCAGTATTTT
.,TRBJ1-1,TRBV30,few,CAWRANTEAFF,TGTGCCTGGAGGGCGAACACTGAAGCTTTCTTT
.,TRBJ1-1,TRBV18,few,CASSPPQAAHTEAFF,TGTGCCAGCTCACCACCGCAGGCCGCCCACACTGAAGCTTTCTTT
.,TRBJ1-1,TRBV20-1,few,CSARDWDGAFF,TGCAGTGCTAGAGATTGGGACGGAGCTTTCTTT
TRBD2,TRBJ2-1,TRBV11-2,.,CASSLLAGHYNEQFF,TGTGCCAGCAGCTTACTAGCGGGTCATTACAATGAGCAGTTCTTC
.,TRBJ1-5,TRBV2,.,CASSEEAANQPQHF,TGTGCCAGCAGTGAAGAGGCAGCGAATCAGCCCCAGCATTTT
.,TRBJ2-5,TRBV30,few,CAWSLGQQETQYF,TGTGCCTGGAGTCTTGGACAGCAAGAGACCCAGTACTTC
.,TRBJ2-1,TRBV4-3,few,CASSPTGTLSYNEQFF,TGCGCCAGCAGTCCGACCGGGACCCTTTCCTACAATGAGCAGTTCTTC
.,TRBJ2-2,TRBV19,few,CASRARGAGELFF,TGTGCCAGTAGGGCCCGAGGCGCCGGGGAGCTGTTTTTT
TRBD2,TRBJ2-5,TRBV7-7,.,CASSLALGTSGKQETQYF,TGTGCTAGCAGCTTAGCACTAGGGACTAGCGGGAAGCAAGAGACCCAGTACTTC
.,TRBJ1-1,TRBV2,.,CASTQYTEAFF,TGTGCCAGCACACAGTACACTGAAGCTTTCTTT
TRBD1,TRBJ2-7,TRBV28,.,CASSLTGQGKNYEQYF,TGTGCCAGCAGCCTCACCGGACAGGGAAAGAACTACGAGCAGTACTTC
.,TRBJ1-2,TRBV28,.,CASRASSNYGYTF,TGTGCCAGTAGAGCCTCCAGCAACTATGGCTACACCTTC
.,TRBJ2-3,TRBV9,few,CASSVVSDTQYF,TGTGCCAGCAGCGTAGTCTCAGATACGCAGTATTTT
.,TRBJ2-3,TRBV30,.,CAWSVGGTTDTQYF,TGTGCCTGGAGTGTAGGCGGGACGACAGATACGCAGTATTTT
.,TRBJ2-5,TRBV29-1,.,CSVDWGQETQYF,TGCAGCGTTGATTGGGGGCAAGAGACCCAGTACTTC
TRBD2,TRBJ2-7,TRBV29-1,.,CSVERYGGTYEQYF,TGCAGCGTTGAACGGTACGGGGGGACCTACGAGCAGTACTTC
TRBD1,TRBJ1-6,TRBV10-3,few,CATTGEWSGSPLHF,TGTGCCACGACAGGGGAATGGAGCGGATCACCCCTCCACTTT
.,TRBJ2-3,TRBV7-8,few,CASSLGRLPSTDTQYF,TGTGCCAGCAGCTTAGGTCGACTCCCTAGCACAGATACGCAGTATTTT